The 12 T cell receptor beta chains presented below share a single source sample, sequenced in a study of blood T cell repertoires in COVID-19. The assay was immunoSEQ multiplex PCR, and TCRdb's table has in-frame clones only and misses some. This table holds about 120,000 clones, about nine tenths found once. The sequenced material came from peripheral blood. These receptors originate from a man aged 65 to 79 who had recovered from COVID-19.

The chain joins TRBV6-4 to TRBJ2-1; 12 bases map to TRBD2. The J segment lost 6 bases and the V segment lost 8 bases, leaving 20 bases of the junction unmatched. The germline CDR1 and CDR2 sequences are MRHNA and SNTAGT. There are 19 residues in the CDR3. The chain's CDR3 is CASLTGVLAGGKVANEQFF. The DNA of the CDR3 is TGTGCCAGCCTAACAGGGGTACTAGCGGGAGGCAAGGTGGCCAATGAGCAGTTCTTC.

The chain links TRBV7-2 to TRBJ1-1, with D hard to call. Germline V gene lookup returns CDR1 SGHTA and CDR2 FQGNSA. The CDR3 is made up of 14 amino acids. The V end was cut by 4 bases, the J end by 2 bases, with 11 bases between. CDR3: CASSSRAGNTEAFF. CDR3 nucleotides: TGTGCCAGCAGCTCCCGAGCCGGTAACACTGAAGCTTTCTTT.

The CDR3 reads CASSRGTGLNSPLHF. The DNA of the CDR3 is TGCGCCAGCAGCAGGGGGACAGGACTAAATTCACCCCTCCACTTT. This chain uses TRBV5-1 with TRBJ1-6; 8 bases align to TRBD1. V dropped 4 bases and J dropped 7; count of bases not matched to a gene: 7. Germline V gives CDR1 SGHRS, CDR2 YFSETQ. The CDR3 sequence is 15 residues long.

The chain employs TRBV7-2 and TRBJ2-1; TRBD1 matches at 8 bases. Unmatched junction bases numbered 4, after V lost 3 bases and J lost 9 bases. The CDR3 runs to 13 residues. Germline CDR1 SGHTA, CDR2 FQGNSA. The CDR3 region is CASSFQGASEQFF. The CDR3, as DNA: TGTGCCAGCAGCTTCCAGGGGGCTAGTGAGCAGTTCTTC.

The CDR3, as DNA: TGCAGTGCTAGTAACTTACTAGCGGGGACCTCCTACGAGCAGTACTTC. Protein: CSASNLLAGTSYEQYF. This rearrangement joins TRBV20-1 to TRBJ2-7; 10 positions agree with TRBD2. Trimming cost V 3 bases and J 0 bases; bases outside gene matches: 8. Germline CDR1 is DFQATT and CDR2 is SNEGSKA (reference sequence). The length of the CDR3 is 16 residues.

The chain has TRBV4-1 and TRBJ1-2; TRBD1 is a possible D gene (5 bases). The CDR3 has 12 amino acids. Germline V gene lookup returns CDR1 MGHRA and CDR2 YSYEKL. The V gene lost 10 bases and the J gene lost 4 bases, with 13 bases spanning the gap. CDR3 DNA sequence: TGCGCCAACCCACGTGACAGCTATGGCTACACCTTC. Amino acid sequence: CANPRDSYGYTF.

The CDR3: CASSLGSGGDTEAFF. For the CDR3, the DNA is TGTGCCAGCAGCCTGGGGTCGGGAGGGGACACTGAAGCTTTCTTT. The chain employs TRBV5-4 and TRBJ1-1, with D perhaps matching TRBD1 (5 bases). Germline values: CDR1 SGHNT, CDR2 YYREEE (reference sequence). This CDR3 comprises 15 residues. Trimming removed 4 bases from V and 3 bases from J, with 16 bases in between.

The rearrangement joins TRBV27 to TRBJ2-1; 9 bases fit TRBD1. The CDR3 spans 15 residues. V trimming: 6 bases; J trimming: 6 bases; junction bases outside the gene matches: 9. CDR1 MNHEY and CDR2 SMNVEV come from the germline V gene (reference sequence). CDR3: CASRNRGRLGNEQFF. The CDR3 region has the DNA TGTGCCAGCAGAAACAGGGGGCGTCTCGGCAATGAGCAGTTCTTC.

The chain couples TRBV27 to TRBJ2-1; the match to TRBD2 covers 7 bases. Trimming at V came to 2 bases and at J to 2 bases, leaving 6 bases not matched to a gene. Germline V gives CDR1 MNHEY, CDR2 SMNVEV (reference sequence). The CDR3 totals 16 residues. The CDR3 coding sequence is TGTGCCAGCAGTTTACTTACCGGGACTACCTACAATGAGCAGTTCTTC. Protein product: CASSLLTGTTYNEQFF.

The chain is built from TRBV6-5 and TRBJ2-3; D might be TRBD1 (5 bases). Germline loops: CDR1 MNHEY, CDR2 SVGAGI. The CDR3 is 15 amino acids. Deletions cut 2 bases from V and 2 bases from J, with 11 bases between. Written as DNA, the CDR3 is TGTGCCAGCAGTTACCGGCAGGGTTCCACAGATACGCAGTATTTT. Translation gives CASSYRQGSTDTQYF.

J is TRBJ1-3 and V is TRBV5-1; TRBD1 matches 7 bases. CDR3 length equals 17 residues. Losses at the gene ends were 0 bases for V and 0 bases for J; bases not matched to a gene: 6. CDR1 is SGHRS, CDR2 YFSETQ, per germline. The CDR3 region has the DNA TGCGCCAGCAGCTTGGGCGGACAGGCCAACTCTGGAAACACCATATATTTT. Translating gives CASSLGGQANSGNTIYF.

This clone came up a few times. The rearrangement joins TRBV18 to TRBJ1-2, with 8 nucleotides matching TRBD1. Germline CDR1 reads KGHSH; CDR2 reads LQKENI. Unmatched junction bases numbered 5, after V lost 2 bases and J lost 6 bases. The CDR3 runs 14 residues. CDR3 in DNA: TGTGCCAGCTCACCAGGACAGGGCGGGGATGGCTACACCTTC. Translating it yields CASSPGQGGDGYTF.